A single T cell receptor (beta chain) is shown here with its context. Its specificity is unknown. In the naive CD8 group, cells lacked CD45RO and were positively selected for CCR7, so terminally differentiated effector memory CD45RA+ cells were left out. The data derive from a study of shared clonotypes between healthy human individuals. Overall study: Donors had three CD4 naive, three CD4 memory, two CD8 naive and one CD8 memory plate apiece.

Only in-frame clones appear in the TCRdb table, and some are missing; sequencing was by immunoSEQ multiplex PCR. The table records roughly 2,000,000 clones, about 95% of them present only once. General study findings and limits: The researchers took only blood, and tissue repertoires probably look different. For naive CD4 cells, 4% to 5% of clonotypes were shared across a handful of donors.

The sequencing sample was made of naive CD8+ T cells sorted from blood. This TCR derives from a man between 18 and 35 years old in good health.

CDR3 coding DNA: TGTGCCAGCGGGCCGTTCTTTCTTGAGGGACACTCCTATGGCTACACCTTC. It is translated as CASGPFFLEGHSYGYTF. The chain recombines TRBV25-1 with TRBJ1-2; D is possibly TRBD1 (6 bases). Germline V gene sequence: CDR1 MGHDK, CDR2 SYGVNS. CDR3 length: 17 amino acids. V was shortened by 8 bases and J by 4 bases, with 26 bases between the two germline ends.